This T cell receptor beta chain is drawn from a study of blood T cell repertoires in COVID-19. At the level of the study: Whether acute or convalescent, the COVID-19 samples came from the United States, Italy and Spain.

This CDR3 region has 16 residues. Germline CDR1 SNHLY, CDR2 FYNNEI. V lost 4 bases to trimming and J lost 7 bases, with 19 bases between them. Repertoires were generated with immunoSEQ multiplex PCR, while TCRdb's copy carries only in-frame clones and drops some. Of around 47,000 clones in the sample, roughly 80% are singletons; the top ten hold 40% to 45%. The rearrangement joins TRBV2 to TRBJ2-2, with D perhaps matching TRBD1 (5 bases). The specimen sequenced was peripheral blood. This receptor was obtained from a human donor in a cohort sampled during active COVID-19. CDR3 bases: TGTGCCAGCAGTGGGGTCGCAGGGCGGTCAGGCGGGGAGCTGTTTTTT. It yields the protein CASSGVAGRSGGELFF.